These 9 T cell receptor beta chains came from one sample sequenced in a study of blood T cells in healthy people across ages (dated by TCRdb to 2014 to 2015). The method behind the library was 5' RACE. Sequencing instrument: Illumina HiSeq 2500. A second about 6 to 11 cycle PCR used a sample-barcoded 5' primer and a J-beta primer mix. TCRdb ran its own pipeline on the public reads, namely fastp trimming at Q25 and MiXCR clone calling, and kept in-frame beta chains. Rows with one shared CDR3 protein collapse into an entry with the most common genes and DNA. For this sample there are approximately 700,000 distinct CDR3 sequences; roughly 32% appear just once. The top ten clonotypes cover approximately 15% of the sample. The sequenced sample consisted of blood. These receptors all come from an elderly woman in good health. Donor details come from another sample of the same person, matched by shared clones.

Points on this clonotype: Just one base apart from a much larger clone, this may be a read error. The genes are TRBV6-1 and TRBJ1-5; D uncertain. CDR1 is MNHNS and CDR2 is SASEGT in the germline V gene. This CDR3 has 16 residues. With 2 bases removed from V and 4 bases from J, the gap between germline ends came to 15 bases. The CDR3 here is CASSEWAWAGNQPQHF. The CDR3 nucleotides read TGTGCCAGCAGTGAATGGGCGTGGGCAGGTAATCAGCCCCAGCATTTT.

About this clonotype: At one of its ends the junction is not consistent with the germline gene, which may arise from a read error. The J gene is TRBJ2-2, the V gene TRBV5-1, with 11 bases aligning to TRBD2. This CDR3 has 14 residues. Looked up from germline, CDR1 is SGHRS and CDR2 is YFSETQ. In nucleotides, the CDR3 is TGCGCCAGCACCCGACTAGCGGGGACCGGGGAGCGGTTTTTT. Protein product: CASTRLAGTGERFF.

The chain recombines TRBV3-1 with TRBJ2-1, with D unresolved. Germline CDR1 reads LGHDT; CDR2 reads YNNKEL (reference sequence). The length of the CDR3 is 15 residues. V was trimmed by 5 bases and J by 6 bases, leaving 17 bases between them. The CDR3 spells CASSSATIVPNEQFF. The CDR3 bases are TGTGCCAGCAGCTCTGCCACAATAGTCCCCAATGAGCAGTTCTTC.

As to this clonotype: The junction differs from germline at one of its ends, possibly a read error. The rearrangement joins TRBV12-3 or TRBV12-4 to TRBJ2-3; D uncertain. The CDR3 loop spans 13 amino acids. CDR3 protein: CASSLGSTDAQYF. As DNA, the CDR3 is TGTGCCAGCAGTTTAGGGAGCACAGATGCGCAGTATTTT.

This clonotype turned up a few times. This sequence may be a read error, since a much larger clone differs from it by one base. V is TRBV4-3 and J is TRBJ2-3; perhaps TRBD2 as D (5 bases). The CDR3 length is 15 residues. The germline gives CDR1 LGHNA, CDR2 YSLEER. Here the CDR3 reads CASNQEGGNTDTQYF. The DNA for the CDR3 is TGCGCCAGCAACCAAGAAGGAGGCAACACAGATACGCAGTATTTT.

V usage is TRBV4-1 and J usage is TRBJ1-2; D is uncertain. The germline gives CDR1 MGHRA, CDR2 YSYEKL. The CDR3 is made up of 14 amino acids. V was trimmed by 5 bases and J by 5 bases, leaving 15 bases between them. The chain's CDR3 is CASSEARTGYGYTF. The CDR3 nucleotides read TGCGCCAGCAGCGAGGCGAGGACGGGATATGGCTACACCTTC.

The table lists this clonotype with many counts. This chain links TRBV10-3 with TRBJ2-5, with 9 bases identical to TRBD2. This CDR3 comprises 14 residues. Germline values: CDR1 ENHRY, CDR2 SYGVKD. With 3 bases clipped from V and 5 bases from J, the junction kept 4 bases outside the gene matches. The CDR3 region has the DNA TGTGCCATCAGTGAAAGCGGGGGGCGGGAGACCCAGTACTTC. This codes for CAISESGGRETQYF.

The chain carries TRBV18 and TRBJ1-1; TRBD1 matches at 9 bases. CDR3 length: 16 amino acids. Per germline, CDR1 KGHSH and CDR2 LQKENI. J gave up 4 bases and V 6 bases, and 12 bases lay outside the gene matches. The CDR3 nucleotides read TGTGCCAGCTCGCGTTACGACACGGGACAGGGCACTGAAGCTTTCTTT. Translating gives CASSRYDTGQGTEAFF.

This clonotype was seen once. The rearrangement links TRBV5-1 to TRBJ2-5; D gene uncertain. The J call may be wrong; the DNA end is better matched by TRBJ2-7. Looked up from germline, CDR1 is SGHRS and CDR2 is YFSETQ. The CDR3 is made up of 13 amino acids. The CDR3 DNA is TGCGCCAGCAGCTTCGATTTTTTCTACGAGCAGTACTTC. Encoded protein: CASSFDFFYEQYF.